The clone carrying this T cell receptor (beta chain) was seen at least ten times. Antigen specificity is unknown. The individuals who served as donors were healthy Caucasians living in Russia, aged roughly 6 to 95. The V gene lost 5 bases and the J gene lost 2 bases, with 16 bases spanning the gap. The CDR3 contains 15 residues. CDR1 is SEHNR, CDR2 FQNEAQ, per germline (reference sequence). The record originates from a study of blood T cells in healthy people across ages. Next came a second PCR, run for roughly 6 to 11 cycles, which used a sample-barcoded 5' primer along with a J-beta primer mix. Carrying 12 random nucleotides, a template-switch adaptor labeled each individual cDNA molecule. MiXCR, run by TCRdb on the 5' RACE reads, gives a single entry per CDR3 protein. The table includes around 900,000 distinct CDR3 sequences, about 28% detected once. Study-wide results and limits: The authors considered diversity estimates from one million T cells to be underestimates.

The rearrangement uses TRBV7-9 and TRBJ2-7; D may be TRBD1 (7 bases). The receptor's source is a woman older than 75 in good health. Sequencing was done on a sample of blood. The CDR3 DNA follows: TGTGCCAGCAGCAATAGACAGGGAGGCCCCTACGAGCAGTACTTC. This gives the protein CASSNRQGGPYEQYF.